The 29 T cell receptor beta chains below come from one sample, sequenced in a study of T cell responses to AZD1222 COVID-19 vaccine. The table came from immunoSEQ multiplex PCR; TCRdb's copy has only in-frame clones and leaves some out. The sample yields around 150,000 clones, about 89% seen once. The source material was peripheral blood, sampled 28 days after the second dose of the MenACWY control vaccine. The receptors stem from an adult who received the MenACWY meningococcal vaccine as a control.

The chain joins TRBV5-1 to TRBJ1-4; the D is unclear. Germline values: CDR1 SGHRS, CDR2 YFSETQ. CDR3 length: 16 residues. V was cut by 0 bases and J by 8 bases, with 17 bases left in between. DNA of the CDR3: TGCGCCAGCAGCTTGGGCCCGGAGGGTAGTCGCGAAAAACTGTTTTTT. This codes for CASSLGPEGSREKLFF.

The CDR3 region has the DNA TGTGCCAGCAGTCTCCCACAGGTTGCCTCCTACGAGCAGTACTTC. The encoded protein is CASSLPQVASYEQYF. This chain links TRBV28 with TRBJ2-7, with a tentative D call TRBD1 (5 bases). V was pared by 5 bases and J by 0 bases, with 14 bases between. This CDR3 has 15 amino acids. Germline CDR1 reads MDHEN; CDR2 reads SYDVKM.

The chain employs TRBV19 and TRBJ1-5; D possibly corresponds to TRBD1 (6 bases). CDR3 size: 10 residues. Germline V gene lookup returns CDR1 LNHDA and CDR2 SQIVND (reference sequence). Trimming removed 10 bases at V and 5 bases at J, with 6 bases between. This CDR3 reads CATGDQPQHF. The CDR3 DNA sequence: TGTGCCACAGGGGATCAGCCCCAGCATTTT. Looking up the rest from reference TRBV19 and TRBJ1-5 gives the full variable domain: DGGITQSPKYLFRKEGQNVTLSCEQNLNHDAMYWYRQDPGQGLRLIYYSQIVNDFQKGDIAEGYSVSREKKESFPLTVTSAQKNPTAFYLCATGDQPQHFGDGTRLSIL.

The chain recombines TRBV21-1 with TRBJ2-7; the table's TRBD1 call for D was not verified on the DNA. TRBV21-1 has pseudogene status. The CDR3 totals 17 residues. CDR3 in DNA: TGTGCCAGCAGCAAAGTAGTGGGACAGATGAGCTCCTACGAGCAGTACTTC. Translation gives CASSKVVGQMSSYEQYF.

V and J are TRBV19 and TRBJ2-2; 10 positions agree with TRBD2. The germline gives CDR1 LNHDA, CDR2 SQIVND (reference sequence). V lost 5 bases and J lost 4; bases outside the gene matches: 4. This CDR3 spans 15 amino acids. CDR3 loop: CASSLLAGLTGELFF. In DNA form, the CDR3 reads TGTGCCAGTAGTCTACTAGCGGGGCTCACCGGGGAGCTGTTTTTT.

Here the CDR3 reads CAILRDRVHQPQHF. DNA of the CDR3: TGCGCCATCCTCCGGGACAGGGTTCATCAGCCCCAGCATTTT. This chain uses TRBV5-1 with TRBJ1-5; 9 bases agree with TRBD1. V lost 9 bases, J lost 5 bases, and 9 bases stayed unmatched. This CDR3 contains 14 residues. Germline assignment: CDR1 SGHRS and CDR2 YFSETQ.

The chain employs TRBV28 and TRBJ1-1, with 7 bases aligning to TRBD1. Losses at the gene ends were 5 bases for V and 4 bases for J; bases not matched to a gene: 7. Germline CDR1 is MDHEN and CDR2 is SYDVKM. The CDR3 extends over 14 amino acids. CDR3: CASSPGQAFTEAFF. In nucleotides, the CDR3 is TGTGCCAGCAGTCCCGGACAGGCCTTCACTGAAGCTTTCTTT.

This chain connects TRBV5-1 to TRBJ2-7; 9 bases are a match to TRBD1. Germline V gene sequence: CDR1 SGHRS, CDR2 YFSETQ. The CDR3 spans 14 residues. Germline trimming cut 3 bases from V and 6 bases from J; bases unmatched to any gene: 7. This CDR3 is CASSSGQGAGEQYF. The CDR3 DNA sequence: TGCGCCAGCAGCTCGGGACAGGGTGCGGGCGAGCAGTACTTC.

This chain links TRBV29-1 with TRBJ2-7; TRBD2 agrees at 10 bases. Germline-derived CDR1 and CDR2 are SQVTM and ANQGSEA. The CDR3 runs 13 residues. The trim removed 4 bases at V and 4 bases at J, leaving 4 bases unmatched. CDR3 DNA: TGCAGCGTTGGGACTAGCGGAGCTTACGAGCAGTACTTC. Translation: CSVGTSGAYEQYF.

V gene TRBV9 combines with J gene TRBJ2-7; a weak D match, TRBD1 (6 bases). Germline CDR1 is SGDLS and CDR2 is YYNGEE. V lost 4 bases to trimming and J lost 7 bases, with 15 bases between them. The CDR3 contains 13 residues. The CDR3 region has the DNA TGTGCCAGCAGCCAGGGGTTGGGGACGGAGCAGTACTTC. Translation: CASSQGLGTEQYF.

J is TRBJ1-4 and V is TRBV10-3; D perhaps matches TRBD1 (6 bases). This CDR3 spans 14 amino acids. Between the trimmed V and J ends, which lost 6 bases and 6 bases, there was a span of 14 bases. Germline V gene sequence: CDR1 ENHRY, CDR2 SYGVKD. CDR3 bases: TGTGCCATCAGCTCAGGGGCTGAGTATGAAAAACTGTTTTTT. Protein product: CAISSGAEYEKLFF.

The chain joins TRBV5-5 to TRBJ1-4, with D uncertain. CDR1 and CDR2 from the germline V gene are SGHKS and YYEKEE (reference sequence). The CDR3 consists of 15 residues. The ends were cut back, 0 bases at V and 4 bases at J, with 10 bases in the middle. DNA of the CDR3: TGTGCCAGCAGCTTGGTGGAGGACCGTAATGAAAAACTGTTTTTT. This encodes CASSLVEDRNEKLFF.

V and J are TRBV7-3 and TRBJ2-1, with D possibly matching TRBD2 (6 bases). Germline V lookup: CDR1 SGHTA, CDR2 FQGTGA. V lost 1 base and J 8 bases, leaving 21 bases between the germline ends. The CDR3 consists of 17 residues. The CDR3 DNA sequence: TGTGCCAGCAGCTTAATGTCTGGCGGGATATTACCACATGAGCAGTTCTTC. Its translation: CASSLMSGGILPHEQFF.

In this sample, this clone turned up once. The V and J genes are TRBV29-1 and TRBJ2-4; 10 positions agree with TRBD1. CDR3 length equals 16 residues. V dropped 7 bases and J dropped 0; count of bases not matched to a gene: 9. The V gene's germline CDR1 is SQVTM and CDR2 ANQGSEA. This CDR3 is CSAQGQGVLAKNIQYF. The CDR3 coding sequence is TGCAGCGCTCAAGGACAGGGGGTTTTAGCCAAAAACATTCAGTACTTC.

The V gene is TRBV28, the J gene TRBJ2-2; 10 bases fit TRBD2. The ends lost 5 bases at V and 4 bases at J; junction bases unmatched: 1. Germline V gene lookup returns CDR1 MDHEN and CDR2 SYDVKM. This CDR3 is 14 amino acids long. The CDR3 DNA sequence: TGTGCCAGCAGTAGACTAGCGGGCACCGGGGAGCTGTTTTTT. This codes for CASSRLAGTGELFF.

The genes are TRBV5-4 and TRBJ2-1; weak D call: TRBD1 (6 bases). Looked up from germline, CDR1 is SGHNT and CDR2 is YYREEE (reference sequence). This CDR3 spans 16 amino acids. V was shortened by 4 bases and J by 0 bases, with 14 bases between the two germline ends. The CDR3 sequence: CASSTQQGFSYNEQFF. The CDR3 coding sequence is TGTGCCAGCAGCACCCAACAGGGATTCTCCTACAATGAGCAGTTCTTC. The whole variable domain, filled in from reference TRBV5-4 and TRBJ2-1, reads ETGVTQSPTHLIKTRGQQVTLRCSSQSGHNTVSWYQQALGQGPQFIFQYYREEENGRGNFPPRFSGLQFPNYSSELNVNALELDDSALYLCASSTQQGFSYNEQFFGPGTRLTVL.

This sequence joins TRBV2 and TRBJ2-5, with 10 positions matching TRBD2. Germline-derived CDR1 and CDR2 are SNHLY and FYNNEI. The length of the CDR3 is 14 residues. Trimming removed 7 bases from V and 5 bases from J; junction bases left unmatched: 7. The CDR3 sequence: CASILAGGGETQYF. The DNA of the CDR3 is TGTGCCAGCATATTAGCGGGAGGAGGGGAGACCCAGTACTTC.

This clone was recorded once. V gene TRBV30 combines with J gene TRBJ1-2; no definite D call. CDR1 and CDR2 from the germline V gene are GTSNPN and SVGIG (reference sequence). Trimming shortened V by 2 bases and J by 8 bases, and 18 bases separated the two germline ends. The CDR3 has 14 amino acids. CDR3 in amino acids: CAWSPSGGNRGYTF. CDR3 coding DNA: TGTGCCTGGAGTCCGAGCGGAGGGAATCGGGGCTACACCTTC.

The chain employs TRBV7-3 and TRBJ1-1; 11 positions agree with TRBD1. The ends lost 5 bases at V and 9 bases at J; junction bases unmatched: 5. The CDR3 runs 13 residues. Germline assignment: CDR1 SGHTA and CDR2 FQGTGA. The DNA of the CDR3 is TGTGCCAGCAGCCCCGGGACAGGGGGACAAGCTTTCTTT. Its protein is CASSPGTGGQAFF.

The chain joins TRBV28 to TRBJ1-1, with TRBD1 as a possible D gene (5 bases). This CDR3 contains 14 residues. With 5 bases removed from V and 5 bases from J, the gap between germline ends came to 15 bases. Germline V lookup: CDR1 MDHEN, CDR2 SYDVKM. The CDR3 protein is CASSTTGPMTEAFF. In nucleotides, the CDR3 is TGTGCCAGCAGTACCACGGGACCGATGACTGAAGCTTTCTTT.

The rearrangement joins TRBV2 to TRBJ2-1; D not resolved. CDR1 is SNHLY and CDR2 is FYNNEI in the germline V gene. V lost 3 bases and J lost 8, with 17 bases in between. The CDR3 loop spans 15 amino acids. Here the CDR3 DNA reads TGTGCCAGCAGTGACGTAGCCACTTGGGCCGATGAGCAGTTCTTC. Protein sequence: CASSDVATWADEQFF.

The chain links TRBV7-2 to TRBJ1-2; 7 bases match TRBD1. This CDR3 comprises 15 residues. Germline V gene lookup returns CDR1 SGHTA and CDR2 FQGNSA. Unmatched junction bases numbered 9, after V lost 4 bases and J lost 4 bases. The CDR3 sequence: CASSSPTGESYGYTF. DNA for the CDR3: TGTGCCAGCAGCTCCCCTACAGGGGAATCCTATGGCTACACCTTC.

The J gene is TRBJ2-1, the V gene TRBV6-5; 12 bases line up with TRBD2. This CDR3 spans 15 amino acids. Per germline, CDR1 MNHEY and CDR2 SVGAGI. The junction had 5 bases not matched to a gene; V was cut back by 6 bases and J by 5 bases. CDR3 sequence: CASSKLAGGHNEQFF. CDR3 nucleotide sequence: TGTGCCAGCAGCAAACTAGCGGGAGGCCACAATGAGCAGTTCTTC.

The chain joins TRBV11-1 to TRBJ2-1; possibly TRBD1 or TRBD2 for D (5 bases each). The CDR3 length is 16 residues. Germline lookup yields CDR1 SGHAT and CDR2 FQDESV (reference sequence). Trimming took off 5 bases at V and 1 base at J, with 15 bases between the two ends. The CDR3 DNA follows: TGTGCCAGCAGCCCACGGGACCTGGCGTCCTACAATGAGCAGTTCTTC. This translates into CASSPRDLASYNEQFF.

V usage is TRBV28 and J usage is TRBJ2-1, with D hard to call. The CDR3 has 15 amino acids. Germline-derived CDR1 and CDR2 are MDHEN and SYDVKM. The V end was cut by 4 bases, the J end by 3 bases, with 13 bases between. In nucleotides, the CDR3 is TGTGCCAGCAGTTCCCCAACGCCTAGCTACAATGAGCAGTTCTTC. This encodes CASSSPTPSYNEQFF.

V gene TRBV14 combines with J gene TRBJ1-5; D uncertain. CDR1 and CDR2 (germline): SGHDN, FVKESK. V lost 1 base to trimming and J lost 0 bases, with 10 bases between them. The CDR3 is 16 residues long. CDR3 in DNA: TGTGCCAGCAGCCAAGGGCTACCAGTTAGCAATCAGCCCCAGCATTTT. It encodes CASSQGLPVSNQPQHF.

This sequence joins TRBV19 and TRBJ1-5; tentatively, D is TRBD1 (6 bases). The CDR3 extends over 14 amino acids. Trimming removed 6 bases from V and 6 bases from J, with 15 bases in between. Germline V CDR1 and CDR2: LNHDA, SQIVND (reference sequence). As DNA, the CDR3 is TGTGCCAGTAGCCTCGAGGGGGTGGGTCAGCCCCAGCATTTT. It is translated as CASSLEGVGQPQHF.

The J gene is TRBJ2-3, the V gene TRBV7-8; D call uncertain. The CDR3 spans 15 residues. V shed 2 bases and J shed 4 bases, with 13 bases lying between them. The germline CDR1 and CDR2 sequences are SGHVS and FQNEAQ. CDR3 residues: CASSLLVLEADTQYF. The CDR3 DNA reads TGTGCCAGCAGCTTACTTGTTCTAGAGGCAGATACGCAGTATTTT.

V gene TRBV4-3 combines with J gene TRBJ2-5; D unclear. V lost 0 bases, J lost 1 base, and 6 bases lay in between. The germline V gene has CDR1 LGHNA and CDR2 YSLEER. CDR3 length: 14 residues. DNA of the CDR3: TGCGCCAGCAGCCAAGAGCACTTCCAAGAGACCCAGTACTTC. Amino acids: CASSQEHFQETQYF.